The clone carrying this T cell receptor (beta chain) was seen only a few times. One base away lies a much larger clone, so this may be a sequencing read error. The V gene lost 2 bases and the J gene lost 2 bases, with 7 bases spanning the gap. The CDR3 has 13 residues. Germline assignment: CDR1 MNHEY and CDR2 SMNVEV (reference sequence). TCRdb itself ran the 5' RACE reads through MiXCR, one entry per CDR3 protein. The profile shows some 9,800 distinct CDR3 sequences, about 25% of them singletons. The sorted Tregs were CD4+CD25+CD127-/low cells. The sequence was obtained from a female donor with breast cancer. The sample consisted of Tregs sorted from blood. The V gene is TRBV27, the J gene TRBJ2-7; D call uncertain. In DNA, the CDR3 is TGTGCCAGCAGTTTACAGTGGACCTACGAGCAGTACTTC. Its protein product is CASSLQWTYEQYF.